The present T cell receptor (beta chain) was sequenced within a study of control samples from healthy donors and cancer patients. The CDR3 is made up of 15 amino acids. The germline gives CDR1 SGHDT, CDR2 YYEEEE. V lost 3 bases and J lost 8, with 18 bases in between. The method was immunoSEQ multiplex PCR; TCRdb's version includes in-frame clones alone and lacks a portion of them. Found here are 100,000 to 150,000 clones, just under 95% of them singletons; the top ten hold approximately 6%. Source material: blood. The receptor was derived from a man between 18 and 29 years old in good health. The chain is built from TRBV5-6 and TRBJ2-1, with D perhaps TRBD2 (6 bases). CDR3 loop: CASSSGTGAVDEQFF. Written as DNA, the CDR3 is TGTGCCAGCAGCTCCGGGACTGGTGCAGTTGATGAGCAGTTCTTC.